This T cell receptor beta chain was sequenced for a study of T cells in Graves' hyperthyroidism and ophthalmopathy. Template material for amplifying TCR beta CDR3 regions consisted of RNA transcripts. TCR CDR3 regions were first amplified by RT-PCR with HTBI primers. TCRdb analysed the multiplex PCR reads with MiXCR anew, one entry per CDR3 protein. The table includes about 350,000 distinct CDR3 sequences, approximately 13% detected once. Germline-derived CDR1 and CDR2 are MDHEN and SYDVKM. The V end was cut by 6 bases, the J end by 9 bases, with 15 bases between. This CDR3 has 13 amino acids. This clonotype has ten or more counts.

The source of this sequence is a woman aged 25 to 45 with Graves' hyperthyroidism. J is TRBJ2-1 and V is TRBV28; D is possibly TRBD1 (6 bases). Material: blood. The CDR3 reads CASSPNRAGEQFF. The CDR3 region has the DNA TGTGCCAGCAGCCCTAACAGGGCTGGTGAGCAGTTCTTC.